This T cell receptor (beta chain) comes out of a study of T cell responses to AZD1222 COVID-19 vaccine (dated by TCRdb to about 2021). About the full investigation: TCR sequencing was performed for about 250 trial participants, of whom 200 to 220 were given two doses of AZD1222 and around 25 were given two doses of MenACWY control vaccine. Trial participants were enrolled into age subgroups of 18-55, 56-69 and 70-plus years, which contained about 160, 30 and 59 TCR-sequenced participants, respectively.

As to this clone: Its recognized antigen is unknown. Base quality data are lacking; no much larger clone is found one base away.

Including the terminal cysteine and phenylalanine, the CDR3 comprises 15 residues. The sequence is cut down to CDR3 DNA, 45 bases in frame from base 1. From the germline V gene, CDR1 is MNHEY and CDR2 is SVGEGT. Compared with germline, V lacks 6 bases and J lacks 8 bases; bases without a gene match: 10. The CDR3 regions of human TCRbeta chains were subjected to immunosequencing. In the source study's methods: Repertoire TCRs were checked for matches against a reference library of SARS-CoV-2-specific TCRs that had been generated using the MIRA antigen-specificity platform. Breadth meant the fraction of unique TCRs that were SARS-CoV-2-associated, whereas depth meant the fraction of total T cells that were SARS-CoV-2-associated. Using the MIRA data, each spike-specific TCR was assigned both to the spike region to which the TCR was reactive and to a CD4 or CD8 class. Log10-transformed breadth and depth values were compared by one-way ANOVA with Sidak's multiple comparisons tests. Entries here come from immuneACCESS through TCRdb and include only in-frame sequences with V and J called. Some clones fail to appear in such tables; in the studies checked, an unresolved V gene covers under half of the shortfall, and the cause of the remainder is unknown. V and J calls and clone size are those listed in that table; D and trimming were worked out from the DNA. Here the sample has 150,000 or so clones; roughly nine tenths occur a single time. Over 3% of the sample rests with the top ten.

Here is what the overall study found, with its caveats: In the small 56-69-year group, the increase in depth fell short of significance, most likely because of low power. Reportedly, close to half of the unique spike-specific TCRs recognized epitopes lying outside the regions that are mutated in the B.1.351 and B.1.1.7 variants. Conclusions about previously exposed vaccinees were limited because only 5 or 6 AZD1222 recipients were SARS-CoV-2 seropositive at baseline. Participants were mostly white British and included more females than males, and it was suggested by the authors that clonal diversity may have been underestimated. Because no day 14 peak-response samples were available, the repertoires could be characterized only after the peak T cell response. A significant rise in spike-specific TCR breadth and depth was observed after two AZD1222 doses relative to day 0 and relative to MenACWY recipients. The whole spike protein was spanned by vaccine-associated CD4 TCRs, and dominant responses were seen in regions 160-218 and 743-854.

The intended sense of this specimen's time point label: about 28 days (+/-7) after the second vaccine dose. AZD1222 recipients given second doses at about 4 weeks or at about 12 weeks were pooled, since spike-specific TCR depth and breadth were not found to differ between the two schedules. Vaccinee samples were obtained from the UK trials COV001 and COV002, which included a single-blind randomized controlled phase 2/3 trial of AZD1222 (ChAdOx1 nCoV-19) in healthy adults. For TCRbeta chain sequencing, PBMC samples were collected from trial participants at day 0 and at day 28 after the second dose.

Recombination linked TRBV6-2 or TRBV6-3 to TRBJ1-6; TRBD1 fits 7 bases in the junction. This specimen consisted of peripheral blood, obtained 28 days after the second AZD1222 dose. This receptor was identified in an adult who received the AZD1222 COVID-19 vaccine. This receptor carries the CDR3 CASSGTALGDSPLHF. The bases are TGTGCCAGCAGCGGGACAGCCCTAGGTGATTCACCCCTCCACTTT.